This T cell receptor beta chain stems from a study of long-term antiretroviral therapy in people with HIV (dated by TCRdb to 2021 to 2024). Concerning the study at large: The earliest samples were collected roughly a decade before the 2015 WHO recommendation for immediate ART, at a time when ART was usually postponed until CD4 counts fell. The cohort contributed about 200 cryopreserved PBMC samples from 30 adults with confirmed HIV infection, collected serially over a mean of approximately six years (range 1-12). A retrospective serial study tested whether changes in peripheral blood TRB repertoire composition and diversity were associated with ART initiation and durable HIV suppression. Test extractions of a monoclonal T-cell line alongside under 35 polyclonal samples showed no cross-contamination during QIAcube processing. Of the roughly 32 participants with HIV, approximately 11 were female. The paper's findings and limits, for the study overall: ART initiation was associated with a significant increase in TRB diversity, but diversity stayed significantly below transplant donor controls even after long-term ART. The samples span the years 2004 to 2017, and the ART regimens used at that time may not be as effective as current regimens. Inferences about post-ART repertoire changes are limited because no data were available on ART adherence, viral resistance or therapy changes. Expanded TRB clones identified before ART initiation dominated the repertoire at all time points, although this dominance fluctuated and declined in many PLHIV after ART. Narrower CDR3 length ranges were observed in HIV repertoires than in controls, and an antigen-experienced repertoire with only a slight naive shift after ART was suggested by the network structure. Limited PBMC availability meant only the TCR beta chain was sequenced, without alpha chain pairing. Because pre-ART samples had limited cell numbers, unsorted PBMC were profiled rather than sorted CD4+ and CD8+ T cells.

Inclusion was restricted to participants for whom at least one PBMC sample before ART initiation and at least two post-ART samples were available. Every participant with HIV received treatment in the United States of America. Before DNA extraction, cryopreserved samples containing about 1-10 million PBMC were thawed and washed. At the time of the earliest PBMC sample, participants with HIV were aged between about 23 and 54 years. PBMC samples from each participant spanned 1-4 timepoints before ART initiation and 2-8 timepoints after ART initiation, with a median of 7 samples. For every participant, serial HIV viral load, CD4+ T-cell count, ART history and demographic data were obtained. Genomic DNA was extracted from unsorted PBMC with a Qiagen kit on a QIAcube, with processing performed in batches of 12 samples. About this clone: The antigen it binds to is not known. Nothing much larger sits one base from this clone, and base qualities are not available.

The immunoSEQ hsTCRB v3.0 assay was used at survey level resolution to sequence the TRB variable region. A depth of about 35,000-55,000 T-cell genomes per sample was targeted for TRB sequencing. Pooled TRB libraries were sequenced on an Illumina MiSeq with a v3 150-cycle kit. Regarding the original processing steps: Repertoire analysis was run in R within a reproducible Nextflow workflow that covered QC, data transformation and analysis. Custom analyses were implemented in LymphoSeq2, an R package for AIRR-Seq data exploration. After excluding a handful of samples that yielded fewer than 5000 total TRB sequences, fewer than 200 HIV repertoires remained for analysis. Of the 188 retained HIV repertoires, approximately 60 were collected before and 120 to 130 after ART initiation. Each repertoire was downsampled to 5000 TRB nucleotide sequences, and summary statistics were averaged across 100 downsampling iterations. TRB sequences were retained for analysis only if CDR3 regions of at least seven amino acids were present. Diversity was assessed using a clonality score derived from Shannon entropy and using the Gini coefficient. In the repertoire networks, any two of the top 5000 CDR3 amino acid sequences were connected whenever the two sequences differed by an edit distance of one. Antigen specificity groups and MHC restriction were predicted for TRB CDR3 amino acid sequences with GLIPH2. Known CMV, EBV, HIV or tissue antigen associations were flagged by matching CDR3 amino acid sequences against VDJdb and McPAS-TCR. Pre-ART, post-ART and control groups were compared with Wilcoxon signed-rank tests and Holm-Bonferroni correction. TCRdb re-hosts the immuneACCESS table, in-frame sequences only. Its copies lack some clones; in the studies checked, an unresolved V gene accounts for under half of them, and the cause for the rest is not known. That table supplies the V and J calls and clone size; D and trimming were determined from the DNA. The sample table records 25,000 to 35,000 clones; roughly 87% of these occur just once. In total, the top ten clones hold more than 0.8% of the sample.

CDR1 and CDR2 are drawn from the germline V gene: SGHAT, FQNNGV. V loses 1 base at its end and J loses 13 bases; junction bases beyond the gene matches: 5. Measured from the cysteine to the phenylalanine, the CDR3 is 13 residues long. Just the 39-base CDR3 DNA is kept, in frame starting at base 1. The rearranged segments are TRBV11-2 and TRBJ2-1, and 9 junctional nucleotides match TRBD1. Sequenced here: unsorted PBMCs, sampled 2 years after starting antiretroviral therapy. This TCR derives from a man over 45 with HIV. The CDR3: CASSLASGQGQFF. The sequenced DNA is TGTGCCAGCAGCTTAGCTTCGGGACAGGGACAGTTCTTC.